The 26 T cell receptor beta chains listed next were all sequenced from one sample in a study of vaccination effects on CD4 cells after COVID-19. Expansion with viral peptide pools was applied to antigen-specific CD4+ T cells by the ViraFEST assay prior to sequencing. Following an approximately eleven-day culture, CD4+ T cells were purified. Everyone in the study got two shots of either the BNT162b2 or mRNA-1273 vaccine. TCRdb keeps only in-frame clones here, not all; method: immunoSEQ multiplex PCR. The sample lists about 22,000 clones, 72% occurring once. Their target antigens are unknown. The sample here was CD4+ T cells from PBMCs cultured with HCoV-NL63 spike peptides, taken after COVID-19 vaccination. The receptor set was obtained from a human donor who received a COVID-19 vaccine.

The rearrangement uses TRBV29-1 and TRBJ1-1; D gene ambiguous. Germline-derived CDR1 and CDR2 are SQVTM and ANQGSEA. The CDR3 runs to 14 residues. Deletions cut 1 base from V and 7 bases from J, with 16 bases between. CDR3 region: CSVEALREAGEAFF. CDR3 sequence (DNA): TGCAGCGTTGAAGCACTAAGGGAGGCGGGTGAAGCTTTCTTT.

This clone appeared a few times. This chain uses TRBV7-8 with TRBJ1-4, with TRBD1 as a possible D gene (6 bases). Trimming pared 5 bases from V and 8 bases from J, leaving 12 bases between. Per the germline V gene, CDR1 is SGHVS and CDR2 is FQNEAQ. The CDR3 covers 13 residues. The CDR3 DNA sequence: TGTGCCAGCAGCAGGGGGACAAACGAAAAACTGTTTTTT. Translated, it gives CASSRGTNEKLFF. Full variable domain (missing parts from reference TRBV7-8 and TRBJ1-4): GAGVSQSPRYKVAKRGQDVALRCDPISGHVSLFWYQQALGQGPEFLTYFQNEAQLDKSGLPSDRFFAERPEGSVSTLKIQRTQQEDSAVYLCASSRGTNEKLFFGSGTQLSVL.

This sequence joins TRBV7-9 and TRBJ2-5; tentative D call: TRBD2 (6 bases). The CDR3 extends over 15 amino acids. Germline loops: CDR1 SEHNR, CDR2 FQNEAQ (reference sequence). Trimming cost V 2 bases and J 1 base, with 11 bases left between them. CDR3 loop: CASSLMGGSQETQYF. The CDR3 nucleotides are TGTGCCAGCAGCTTAATGGGGGGATCCCAAGAGACCCAGTACTTC.

The rearrangement links TRBV5-4 to TRBJ1-5; TRBD1 is a possible D gene (6 bases). Germline V gene lookup returns CDR1 SGHNT and CDR2 YYREEE (reference sequence). Trimming cost V 3 bases and J 4 bases, with 11 bases left between them. The CDR3 spans 14 residues. CDR3 residues: CASSSPDSNQPQHF. The CDR3 nucleotides are TGTGCCAGCAGCTCCCCGGACAGTAATCAGCCCCAGCATTTT.

V is TRBV29-1 and J is TRBJ1-3; no definite D call. Trimming stripped 7 bases from V and 2 bases from J, with 9 bases between. From germline, CDR1 is SQVTM and CDR2 ANQGSEA. The CDR3 is 12 residues long. DNA for the CDR3: TGCAGCGCCAAAACCGCTGGAAACACCATATATTTT. Amino acid sequence: CSAKTAGNTIYF.

The chain carries TRBV27 and TRBJ1-1; D gene ambiguous. V was clipped by 3 bases and J by 7 bases, with 15 bases between them. This CDR3 has 14 residues. In germline, CDR1 is MNHEY, CDR2 SMNVEV (reference sequence). CDR3 loop: CASSFLNRPSEAFF. CDR3 in DNA: TGTGCCAGCAGTTTTTTAAATAGGCCCAGTGAAGCTTTCTTT.

V is TRBV5-1 and J is TRBJ1-1; D remains ambiguous. The CDR3 has 14 residues. Trimming took off 0 bases at V and 1 base at J, with 7 bases between the two ends. Germline V gene lookup returns CDR1 SGHRS and CDR2 YFSETQ. The CDR3 is CASSLAQTNTEAFF. The CDR3 coding sequence is TGCGCCAGCAGCTTGGCACAGACGAACACTGAAGCTTTCTTT.

The table lists this clone with a few counts. The chain couples TRBV19 to TRBJ1-6, with 10 bases matching TRBD1. Per germline, CDR1 LNHDA and CDR2 SQIVND (reference sequence). CDR3 length: 15 residues. The V segment lost 3 bases and the J segment 10 bases; nucleotides outside the gene matches: 6. CDR3 sequence reads: CASSIVGTGDSPLHF. In DNA form, the CDR3 reads TGTGCCAGTAGTATTGTCGGGACAGGGGACTCACCCCTCCACTTT. Supplemented by reference TRBV19 and TRBJ1-6, the full variable domain reads DGGITQSPKYLFRKEGQNVTLSCEQNLNHDAMYWYRQDPGQGLRLIYYSQIVNDFQKGDIAEGYSVSREKKESFPLTVTSAQKNPTAFYLCASSIVGTGDSPLHFGNGTRLTVT.

This clone was found a few times. The CDR3 region has the DNA TGTGCCAGCAGCTTCCCCGGGACAGAACTTCACAATGAGCAGTTCTTC. Translation: CASSFPGTELHNEQFF. This chain connects TRBV5-4 to TRBJ2-1, with TRBD1 matching over 7 bases. Germline assignment: CDR1 SGHNT and CDR2 YYREEE (reference sequence). The length of the CDR3 is 16 residues. Losses at the gene ends were 2 bases for V and 5 bases for J; bases not matched to a gene: 10.

The chain links TRBV30 to TRBJ1-5; D remains ambiguous. Germline CDR1 reads GTSNPN; CDR2 reads SVGIG (reference sequence). The germline V and J ends were trimmed by 4 bases and 3 bases, with 10 bases remaining between them. This CDR3 comprises 13 residues. CDR3 residues: CAWTHSDNQPQHF. The CDR3 nucleotides read TGTGCCTGGACCCACTCTGACAATCAGCCCCAGCATTTT.

Only a few counts were recorded for this clone. The chain joins TRBV7-6 to TRBJ1-4; 10 nucleotides match TRBD1. V lost 1 base, J lost 5 bases, and 1 base stayed unmatched. Germline V lookup: CDR1 SGHVS, CDR2 FNYEAQ. The CDR3 is made up of 15 amino acids. CDR3: CASSLGGQGNEKLFF. DNA for the CDR3: TGTGCCAGCAGCTTAGGGGGACAGGGGAATGAAAAACTGTTTTTT.

This chain connects TRBV6-4 to TRBJ2-3, with 9 bases aligning to TRBD1. Germline V lookup: CDR1 MRHNA, CDR2 SNTAGT. The CDR3 totals 14 residues. The J segment lost 4 bases and the V segment lost 6 bases, leaving 5 bases of the junction unmatched. CDR3 loop: CASSLQGAADTQYF. For the CDR3, the DNA is TGTGCCAGCAGCTTACAGGGGGCCGCAGATACGCAGTATTTT.

V and J are TRBV5-4 and TRBJ2-5; 16 bases are shared with TRBD2. Germline CDR1 reads SGHNT; CDR2 reads YYREEE (reference sequence). The V and J ends lost 4 bases and 5 bases, in that order; junction bases with no gene match: 8. This CDR3 has 17 amino acids. The DNA for the CDR3 is TGTGCCAGCAGCCCGGGACTAGCGGGAGGGCCGGAGGAGACCCAGTACTTC. As protein: CASSPGLAGGPEETQYF. Full variable domain (outside the CDR3, taken from reference TRBV5-4 and TRBJ2-5): ETGVTQSPTHLIKTRGQQVTLRCSSQSGHNTVSWYQQALGQGPQFIFQYYREEENGRGNFPPRFSGLQFPNYSSELNVNALELDDSALYLCASSPGLAGGPEETQYFGPGTRLLVL.

The chain carries TRBV6-5 and TRBJ2-7; 10 positions agree with TRBD1. The trim removed 6 bases at V and 2 bases at J, leaving 1 base unmatched. This CDR3 is 13 amino acids long. Germline-derived CDR1 and CDR2 are MNHEY and SVGAGI. The CDR3 protein is CASRGTGAYEQYF. Here the CDR3 DNA reads TGTGCCAGCAGAGGGACAGGGGCCTACGAGCAGTACTTC.

This chain links TRBV6-1 with TRBJ1-6; no firm D call. This CDR3 region has 14 residues. Germline CDR1 is MNHNS and CDR2 is SASEGT. V lost 1 base and J lost 9, with 10 bases in between. The CDR3: CASSEEMGSSPLHF. The CDR3 region has the DNA TGTGCCAGCAGTGAAGAGATGGGGAGTTCACCCCTCCACTTT.

J is TRBJ1-4 and V is TRBV18; D remains unclear. Germline V CDR1 and CDR2: KGHSH, LQKENI. The ends were cut back, 3 bases at V and 6 bases at J, with 11 bases in the middle. This CDR3 is built from 14 residues. CDR3 residues: CASSPTGVDEKLFF. The DNA of the CDR3 is TGTGCCAGCTCACCGACTGGGGTTGATGAAAAACTGTTTTTT.

This chain connects TRBV18 to TRBJ1-1; D is undetermined. V was clipped by 1 base and J by 5 bases, with 14 bases between them. CDR1 is KGHSH, CDR2 LQKENI, per germline. The CDR3 runs 15 residues. The CDR3 sequence is CASSPREGKGTEAFF. CDR3 coding DNA: TGTGCCAGCTCACCACGGGAAGGGAAAGGTACTGAAGCTTTCTTT.

The chain links TRBV3-1 (or the pseudogene TRBV3-2) to TRBJ1-5; TRBD1 matches at 7 bases. J gave up 4 bases and V 0 bases, and 6 bases lay outside the gene matches. The CDR3 contains 16 residues. Germline loops: CDR1 LGHDT, CDR2 YNNKEL (reference sequence). The CDR3 is CASSQEIATGNQPQHF. The CDR3 DNA sequence: TGTGCCAGCAGCCAAGAAATAGCGACAGGGAATCAGCCCCAGCATTTT.

The CDR3 region has the DNA TGTGCCAGCACCACATTGAACAGCTTCGTCTCTGGAAACACCATATATTTT. This gives the protein CASTTLNSFVSGNTIYF. The chain links TRBV7-9 to TRBJ1-3; D gene ambiguous. Germline V lookup: CDR1 SEHNR, CDR2 FQNEAQ (reference sequence). Between the trimmed V and J ends, which lost 7 bases and 0 bases, there was a span of 19 bases. This CDR3 is built from 17 residues. The entire variable domain, with the rest obtained from reference TRBV7-9 and TRBJ1-3, is as follows: DTGVSQNPRHKITKRGQNVTFRCDPISEHNRLYWYRQTLGQGPEFLTYFQNEAQLEKSRLLSDRFSAERPKGSFSTLEIQRTEQGDSAMYLCASTTLNSFVSGNTIYFGEGSWLTVV.

This sequence joins TRBV20-1 and TRBJ2-1, with 10 bases matching TRBD2. Per germline, CDR1 DFQATT and CDR2 SNEGSKA (reference sequence). V shed 3 bases, J shed 0 bases, and the junction held 2 bases outside the gene matches. CDR3 length equals 15 residues. CDR3 coding DNA: TGCAGTGCTAGTGCTAGCGGGAGCTCCTACAATGAGCAGTTCTTC. It translates to CSASASGSSYNEQFF.

The V call is TRBV4-1, the J call TRBJ2-1; TRBD2 aligns across 10 bases. CDR1 is MGHRA, CDR2 YSYEKL, per germline. The length of the CDR3 is 19 residues. J lost 9 bases, V lost 1 base, and 18 bases had no gene match. The chain's CDR3 is CASSQGGLAGVGSKGEQFF. Here the CDR3 DNA reads TGCGCCAGCAGCCAAGGAGGGCTAGCGGGAGTCGGTTCAAAGGGTGAGCAGTTCTTC.

V usage is TRBV11-2 and J usage is TRBJ2-4; possible D gene TRBD1, 5 bases. V was cut by 1 base and J by 0 bases, with 7 bases left in between. Germline V gene sequence: CDR1 SGHAT, CDR2 FQNNGV. The CDR3 contains 15 residues. The CDR3 region has the DNA TGTGCCAGCAGCTTAGTACAGGTAGCCAAAAACATTCAGTACTTC. This gives the protein CASSLVQVAKNIQYF.

This clone was detected once. The J gene is TRBJ2-3, the V gene TRBV18; D gene unclear. Germline V gene data show CDR1 as KGHSH and CDR2 as LQKENI. The V and J ends lost 0 bases and 2 bases respectively, with 6 bases between them. The CDR3 has 14 amino acids. The chain's CDR3 is CASSPPQPTDTQYF. The CDR3 bases are TGTGCCAGCTCACCACCACAGCCCACAGATACGCAGTATTTT.

This clone was observed a single time. This chain joins TRBV11-2 and TRBJ2-1; D remains unclear. There are 12 residues in the CDR3. V was pared by 1 base and J by 10 bases, with 8 bases between. In germline, CDR1 is SGHAT, CDR2 FQNNGV. CDR3 loop: CASSLVAIEQFF. Here the CDR3 DNA reads TGTGCCAGCAGCTTAGTGGCTATCGAGCAGTTCTTC. The whole variable domain, filled in from reference TRBV11-2 and TRBJ2-1, reads EAGVAQSPRYKIIEKRQSVAFWCNPISGHATLYWYQQILGQGPKLLIQFQNNGVVDDSQLPKDRFSAERLKGVDSTLKIQPAKLEDSAVYLCASSLVAIEQFFGPGTRLTVL.

The chain links TRBV12-3 or TRBV12-4 to TRBJ2-7; D call uncertain. With 1 base removed from V and 3 bases from J, the gap between germline ends came to 7 bases. CDR3 length equals 13 residues. The CDR3 nucleotides read TGTGCCAGCAGTTTAGGACACCTCTACGAGCAGTACTTC. Protein sequence: CASSLGHLYEQYF.

The CDR3 nucleotides read TGTGCCAGCAGTTACGGCCAGGGGCTGGCTGAAGCTTTCTTT. This sequence encodes CASSYGQGLAEAFF. This chain uses TRBV6-5 with TRBJ1-1, with a weak D call TRBD1 (6 bases). The ends were cut back, 2 bases at V and 6 bases at J, with 13 bases in the middle. This CDR3 contains 14 residues. The germline gives CDR1 MNHEY, CDR2 SVGAGI.